This TCR beta chain was found in a study of persistence of HIV-infected CD4 T cells. Study summary: CD4+ T cells responding to CMV or HIV-1 Gag were isolated.

In the case of this clone: Its target is not known.

The CDR3 runs to 14 residues. V lost 6 bases and J lost 1, with 12 bases in between. Per the germline V gene, CDR1 is LGHNT and CDR2 is FRNRAP. Sequencing used immunoSEQ version 4 in survey mode. Using immunoSEQ multiplex PCR, the repertoire was profiled, and TCRdb retains in-frame clones only, with some absent. The sample carries 30,000 to 45,000 clones, 82% recorded once. An overlapping HIV-1 Gag peptide pool stimulated these cells at 1 ug/peptide/mL. Sorted nonresponding memory CD4+ T cells were CD40L-negative, CD69-negative, CD45RO-high. An approximately 20-hour stimulation of CD8-depleted PBMCs used anti-CD28/CD49d costimulation, CD40-blocking antibody and enfuvirtide.

The material sequenced was cultured CD4+ T cells from PBMCs, taken from a patient who received antiretroviral therapy. This chain connects TRBV12-5 to TRBJ1-1; tentative D call: TRBD1 (6 bases). The source is an adult with HIV. The donor label of this sample is uncertain. The CDR3 nucleotides read TGTGCTAGTGGCTACAGGGTCCAGAACACTGAAGCTTTCTTT. Its protein is CASGYRVQNTEAFF.